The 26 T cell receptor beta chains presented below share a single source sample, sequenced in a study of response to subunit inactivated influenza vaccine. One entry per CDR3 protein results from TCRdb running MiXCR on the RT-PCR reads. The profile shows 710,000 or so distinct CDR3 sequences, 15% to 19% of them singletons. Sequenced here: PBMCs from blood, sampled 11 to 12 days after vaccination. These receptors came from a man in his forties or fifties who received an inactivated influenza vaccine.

The CDR3 sequence: CSVTGTPMNTEAFF. The CDR3 nucleotides read TGCAGCGTTACGGGAACCCCAATGAACACTGAAGCTTTCTTT. J is TRBJ1-1 and V is TRBV29-1; D uncertain. The CDR3 runs 14 residues. Germline V CDR1 and CDR2: SQVTM, ANQGSEA. The ends were cut back, 5 bases at V and 0 bases at J, with 13 bases in the middle.

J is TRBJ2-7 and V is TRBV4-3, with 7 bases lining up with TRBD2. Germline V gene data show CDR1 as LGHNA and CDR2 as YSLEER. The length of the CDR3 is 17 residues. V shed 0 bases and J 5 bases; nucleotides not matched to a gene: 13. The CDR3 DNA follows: TGCGCCAGCAGCCAAGATATCGGGGGGATAGGATTCGACGAGCAGTACTTC. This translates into CASSQDIGGIGFDEQYF.

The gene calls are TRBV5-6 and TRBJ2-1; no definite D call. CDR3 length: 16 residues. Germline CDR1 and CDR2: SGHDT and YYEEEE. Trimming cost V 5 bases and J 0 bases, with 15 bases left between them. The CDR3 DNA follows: TGTGCCAGCAGTTATAGGACGGCTAGCTCCTACAATGAGCAGTTCTTC. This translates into CASSYRTASSYNEQFF.

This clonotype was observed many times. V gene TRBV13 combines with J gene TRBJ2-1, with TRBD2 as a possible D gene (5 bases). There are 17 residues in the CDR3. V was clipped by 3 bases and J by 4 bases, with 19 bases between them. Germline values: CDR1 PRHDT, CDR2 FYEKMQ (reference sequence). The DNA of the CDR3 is TGTGCCAGCAGCTTCCTTATCTTCGGGGTGGGTTACAATGAGCAGTTCTTC. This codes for CASSFLIFGVGYNEQFF. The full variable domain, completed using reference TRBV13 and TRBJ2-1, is AAGVIQSPRHLIKEKRETATLKCYPIPRHDTVYWYQQGPGQDPQFLISFYEKMQSDKGSIPDRFSAQQFSDYHSELNMSSLELGDSALYFCASSFLIFGVGYNEQFFGPGTRLTVL.

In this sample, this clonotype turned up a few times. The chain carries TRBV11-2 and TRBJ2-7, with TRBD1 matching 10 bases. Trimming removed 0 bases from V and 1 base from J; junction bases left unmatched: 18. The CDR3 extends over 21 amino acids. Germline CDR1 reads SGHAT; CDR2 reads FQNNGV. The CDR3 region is CASSLDLRTGGISLKSYEQYF. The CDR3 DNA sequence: TGTGCCAGCAGCTTAGACCTACGGACAGGGGGAATATCCCTCAAGTCCTACGAGCAGTACTTC.

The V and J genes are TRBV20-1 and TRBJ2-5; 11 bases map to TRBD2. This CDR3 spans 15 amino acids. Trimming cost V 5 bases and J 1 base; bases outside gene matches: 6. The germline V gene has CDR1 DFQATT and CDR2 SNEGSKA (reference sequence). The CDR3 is CSADRLAGLQETQYF. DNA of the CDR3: TGCAGTGCTGACCGACTAGCGGGGCTCCAAGAGACCCAGTACTTC.

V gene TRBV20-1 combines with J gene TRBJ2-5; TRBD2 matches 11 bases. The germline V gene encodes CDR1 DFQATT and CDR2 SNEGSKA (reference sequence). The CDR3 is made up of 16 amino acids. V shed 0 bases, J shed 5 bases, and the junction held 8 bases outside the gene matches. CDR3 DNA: TGCAGTGCTAGAGATCTCGGGACTAGCGGTCCGGAGACCCAGTACTTC. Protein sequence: CSARDLGTSGPETQYF.

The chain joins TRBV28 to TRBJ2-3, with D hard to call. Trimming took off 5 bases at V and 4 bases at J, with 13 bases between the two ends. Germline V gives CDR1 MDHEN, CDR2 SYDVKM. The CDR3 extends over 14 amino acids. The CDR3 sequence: CASSLTPVPDTQYF. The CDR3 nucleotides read TGTGCCAGCAGTCTCACTCCGGTGCCAGATACGCAGTATTTT.

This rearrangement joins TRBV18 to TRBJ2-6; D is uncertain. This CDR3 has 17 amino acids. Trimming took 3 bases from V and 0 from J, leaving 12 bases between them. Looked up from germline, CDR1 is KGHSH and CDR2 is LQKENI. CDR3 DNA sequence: TGTGCCAGCTCACCTTTTTTAGCAAGCTCTGGGGCCAACGTCCTGACTTTC. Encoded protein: CASSPFLASSGANVLTF.

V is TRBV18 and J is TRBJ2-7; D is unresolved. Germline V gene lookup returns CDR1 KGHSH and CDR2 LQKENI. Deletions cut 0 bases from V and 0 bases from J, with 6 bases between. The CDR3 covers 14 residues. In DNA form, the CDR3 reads TGTGCCAGCTCACCACCAATGGTCTCCTACGAGCAGTACTTC. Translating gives CASSPPMVSYEQYF.

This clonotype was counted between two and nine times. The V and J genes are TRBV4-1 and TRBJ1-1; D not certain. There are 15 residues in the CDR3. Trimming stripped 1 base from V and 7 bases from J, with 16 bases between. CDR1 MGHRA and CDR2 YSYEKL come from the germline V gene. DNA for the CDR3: TGCGCCAGCAGCCAAGCGGGCGGGTTCAGCCTTGAAGCTTTCTTT. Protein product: CASSQAGGFSLEAFF.

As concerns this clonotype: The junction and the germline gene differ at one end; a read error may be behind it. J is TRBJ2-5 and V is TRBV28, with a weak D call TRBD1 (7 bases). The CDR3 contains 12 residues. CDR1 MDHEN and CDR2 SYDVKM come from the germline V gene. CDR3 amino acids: CASSLPGGSAFF. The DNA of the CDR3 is TGTGCCAGCAGTTTACCAGGGGGGTCAGCCTTCTTC.

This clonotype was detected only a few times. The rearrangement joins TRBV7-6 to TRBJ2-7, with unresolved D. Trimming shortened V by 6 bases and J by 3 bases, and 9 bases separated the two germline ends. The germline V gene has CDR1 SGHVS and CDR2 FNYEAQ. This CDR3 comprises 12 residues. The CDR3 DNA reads TGTGCCAGCAGTTCTACCCTCTACGAGCAGTACTTC. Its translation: CASSSTLYEQYF.

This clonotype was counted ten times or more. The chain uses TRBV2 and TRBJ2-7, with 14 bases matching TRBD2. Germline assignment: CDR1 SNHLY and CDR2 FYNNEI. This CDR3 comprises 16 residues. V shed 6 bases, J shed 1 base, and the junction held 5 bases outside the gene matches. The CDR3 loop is CASRGLAGVVSYEQYF. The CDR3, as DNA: TGTGCCAGCAGGGGACTAGCGGGAGTTGTATCCTACGAGCAGTACTTC.

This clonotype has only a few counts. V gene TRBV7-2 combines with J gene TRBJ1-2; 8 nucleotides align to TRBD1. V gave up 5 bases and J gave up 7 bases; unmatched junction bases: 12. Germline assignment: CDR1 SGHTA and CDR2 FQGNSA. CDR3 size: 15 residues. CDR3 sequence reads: CASSPTGAGGFGYTF. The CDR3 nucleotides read TGTGCCAGCAGCCCTACGGGGGCAGGGGGCTTTGGCTACACCTTC.

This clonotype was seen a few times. The CDR3 spells CSVASSEGQETQYF. CDR3 bases: TGCAGCGTTGCATCTTCAGAGGGACAAGAGACCCAGTACTTC. J is TRBJ2-5 and V is TRBV29-1, with a weak D call TRBD2 (5 bases). The V end was cut by 4 bases, the J end by 2 bases, with 14 bases between. Germline CDR1 and CDR2: SQVTM and ANQGSEA. This CDR3 contains 14 residues.

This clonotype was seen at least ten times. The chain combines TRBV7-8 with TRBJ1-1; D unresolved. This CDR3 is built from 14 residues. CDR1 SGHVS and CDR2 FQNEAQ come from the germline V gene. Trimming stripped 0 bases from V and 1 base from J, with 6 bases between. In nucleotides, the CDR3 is TGTGCCAGCAGCTTAGCCTACAGGAACACTGAAGCTTTCTTT. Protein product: CASSLAYRNTEAFF.

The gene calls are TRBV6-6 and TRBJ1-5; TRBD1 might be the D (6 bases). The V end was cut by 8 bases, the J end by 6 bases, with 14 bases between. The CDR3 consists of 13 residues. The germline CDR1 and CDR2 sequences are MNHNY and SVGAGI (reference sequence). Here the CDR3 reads CASSSGVAQPQHF. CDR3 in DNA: TGTGCCAGCTCATCAGGGGTGGCTCAGCCCCAGCATTTT.

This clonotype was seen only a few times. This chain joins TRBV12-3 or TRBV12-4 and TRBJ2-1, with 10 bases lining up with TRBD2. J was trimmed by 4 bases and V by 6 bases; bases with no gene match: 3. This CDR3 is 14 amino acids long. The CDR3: CASRGTSAYNEQFF. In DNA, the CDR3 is TGTGCCAGCAGAGGGACTAGCGCATACAATGAGCAGTTCTTC.

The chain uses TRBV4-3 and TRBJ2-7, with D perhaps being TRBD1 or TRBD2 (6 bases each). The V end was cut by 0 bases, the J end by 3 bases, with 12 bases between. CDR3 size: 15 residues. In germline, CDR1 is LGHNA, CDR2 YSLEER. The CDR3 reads CASSQDPGGYYEQYF. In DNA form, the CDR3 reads TGCGCCAGCAGCCAAGATCCCGGGGGCTACTACGAGCAGTACTTC.

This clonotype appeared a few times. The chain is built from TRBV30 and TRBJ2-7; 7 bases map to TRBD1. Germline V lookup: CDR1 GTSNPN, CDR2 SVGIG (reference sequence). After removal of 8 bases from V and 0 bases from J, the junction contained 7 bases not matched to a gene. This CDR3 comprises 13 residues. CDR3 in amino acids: CAGIRDSSYEQYF. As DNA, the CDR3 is TGTGCCGGAATCCGGGACAGCTCCTACGAGCAGTACTTC.

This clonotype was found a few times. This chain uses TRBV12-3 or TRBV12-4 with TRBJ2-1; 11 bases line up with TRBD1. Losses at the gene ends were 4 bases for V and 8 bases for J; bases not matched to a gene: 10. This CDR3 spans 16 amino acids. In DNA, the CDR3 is TGTGCCAGCAGTTCCCAAGGACAGGGGGCTTGGGATGAGCAGTTCTTC. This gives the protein CASSSQGQGAWDEQFF.

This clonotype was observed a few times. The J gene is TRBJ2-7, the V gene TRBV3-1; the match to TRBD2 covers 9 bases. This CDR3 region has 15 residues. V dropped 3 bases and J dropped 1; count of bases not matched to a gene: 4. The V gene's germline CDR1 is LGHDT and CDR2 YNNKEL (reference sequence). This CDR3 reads CASSHLAGSSYEQYF. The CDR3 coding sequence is TGTGCCAGCAGCCACCTAGCGGGATCATCCTACGAGCAGTACTTC.

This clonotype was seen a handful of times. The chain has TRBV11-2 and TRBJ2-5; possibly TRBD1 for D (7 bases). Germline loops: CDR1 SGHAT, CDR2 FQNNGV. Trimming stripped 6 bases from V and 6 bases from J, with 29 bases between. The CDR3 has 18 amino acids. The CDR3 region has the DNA TGTGCCAGCAGTCTGCAGATTAGCGGAGGGGGCATCCTCAAGACCCAGTACTTC. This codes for CASSLQISGGGILKTQYF.

The CDR3 region has the DNA TGTGCCATCAGTACAGGGTTAGAGGAGACCCAGTACTTC. Protein product: CAISTGLEETQYF. J is TRBJ2-5 and V is TRBV10-3, with D perhaps matching TRBD1 (6 bases). The CDR3 has 13 amino acids. CDR1 ENHRY and CDR2 SYGVKD come from the germline V gene. V lost 5 bases and J lost 5, with 12 bases in between.

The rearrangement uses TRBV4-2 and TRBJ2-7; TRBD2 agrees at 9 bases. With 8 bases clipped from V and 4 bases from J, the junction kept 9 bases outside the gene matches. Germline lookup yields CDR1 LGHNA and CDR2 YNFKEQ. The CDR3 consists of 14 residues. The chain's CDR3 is CASGGGGAGYEQYF. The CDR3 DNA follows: TGTGCCAGCGGTGGCGGGGGGGCCGGGTACGAGCAGTACTTC.